A single sample gave rise to the 13 T cell receptor beta chains below, sequenced in a study of beta chain features in type 1 diabetes. These receptors are not linked to any known antigen. Regarding the study as a whole: Type 1 diabetes patients had TCRB CDR3s that were shorter (moderately but significantly so) in all four CD4+ subsets.

Every isolated RNA sample was fully reverse transcribed, so sequencing captured expressed TCRB transcripts. Some clones are missing from TCRdb's copy, which holds only in-frame ones; the method was immunoSEQ multiplex PCR. The sample has 40,000 to 50,000 clones; about 66% are singletons. Sequenced input: Tregs from blood. The source is a man younger than 40 with type 1 diabetes. Some clones in this sample may be carry-over from other donors' samples.

This chain joins TRBV7-2 and TRBJ2-5; D call uncertain. The CDR3 length is 11 residues. Trimming pared 8 bases from V and 6 bases from J, leaving 10 bases between. The germline V gene encodes CDR1 SGHTA and CDR2 FQGNSA. In DNA, the CDR3 is TGTGCCAGCGGGCTTAAAAAGACCCAGTACTTC. Translated, it gives CASGLKKTQYF.

The count of this clone is one. The chain joins TRBV2 to TRBJ2-3; 7 bases map to TRBD1. Trimming took 2 bases from V and 5 from J; bases not matched to a gene: 4. CDR1 and CDR2 from the germline V gene are SNHLY and FYNNEI. The CDR3 sequence is 14 residues long. The CDR3 sequence is CASSERGLKDTQYF. The CDR3 DNA reads as TGTGCCAGCAGTGAAAGGGGGCTTAAAGATACGCAGTATTTT.

J is TRBJ2-7 and V is TRBV5-1; D perhaps matches TRBD1 (5 bases). The V end lost 4 bases, the J end lost 0 bases, and 8 bases lay between the germline ends. The CDR3 totals 13 residues. Germline V CDR1 and CDR2: SGHRS, YFSETQ. This CDR3 is CASSADSSYEQYF. DNA for the CDR3: TGCGCCAGCAGCGCCGACAGCTCCTACGAGCAGTACTTC. Looking up the rest from reference TRBV5-1 and TRBJ2-7 gives the full variable domain: KAGVTQTPRYLIKTRGQQVTLSCSPISGHRSVSWYQQTPGQGLQFLFEYFSETQRNKGNFPGRFSGRQFSNSRSEMNVSTLELGDSALYLCASSADSSYEQYFGPGTRLTVT.

The chain's CDR3 is CASSNGGSEKLFF. In DNA, the CDR3 is TGTGCCAGCAGTAACGGAGGAAGCGAAAAACTGTTTTTT. This rearrangement joins TRBV7-6 to TRBJ1-4, with D unclear. The V end was cut by 6 bases, the J end by 8 bases, with 13 bases between. Germline loops: CDR1 SGHVS, CDR2 FNYEAQ. The CDR3 runs to 13 residues.

This clone has a handful of counts. The gene calls are TRBV5-1 and TRBJ2-7, with 7 positions matching TRBD1. Per germline, CDR1 SGHRS and CDR2 YFSETQ. The V segment lost 6 bases and the J segment 4 bases; nucleotides outside the gene matches: 13. The CDR3 spans 15 residues. The CDR3 loop reads CASNDPRGSAYEQYF. The CDR3 nucleotides are TGCGCCAGCAACGACCCCAGGGGGTCAGCTTACGAGCAGTACTTC.

This clone was observed once. The gene calls are TRBV6-1 and TRBJ1-5; D uncertain. Trimming cost V 3 bases and J 3 bases, with 12 bases left between them. CDR3 size: 15 residues. CDR1 MNHNS and CDR2 SASEGT come from the germline V gene. The CDR3 reads CASSEGQYFNQPQHF. CDR3 coding DNA: TGTGCCAGCAGTGAGGGCCAGTACTTCAATCAGCCCCAGCATTTT.

The chain uses TRBV2 and TRBJ2-7; D is perhaps TRBD1 (6 bases). The CDR3 covers 14 residues. V was shortened by 11 bases and J by 3 bases, with 20 bases between the two germline ends. The germline CDR1 and CDR2 sequences are SNHLY and FYNNEI. The CDR3 nucleotides read TGTGCCTCGGCCTATGGGGGCTCGGGCTACGAGCAGTACTTC. Amino acid sequence: CASAYGGSGYEQYF. Looking up the rest from reference TRBV2 and TRBJ2-7 gives the full variable domain: EPEVTQTPSHQVTQMGQEVILRCVPISNHLYFYWYRQILGQKVEFLVSFYNNEISEKSEIFDDQFSVERPDGSNFTLKIRSTKLEDSAMYFCASAYGGSGYEQYFGPGTRLTVT.

The CDR3 DNA follows: TGTGCCAGCAGCTTTGTCGCGGGCGGCACCGGGGAGCTGTTTTTT. Amino acids: CASSFVAGGTGELFF. The chain employs TRBV11-3 and TRBJ2-2; the D gene is possibly TRBD2 (5 bases). The V end was cut by 3 bases, the J end by 4 bases, with 12 bases between. The CDR3 loop spans 15 amino acids. Germline V gene lookup returns CDR1 SGHNT and CDR2 YENEEA.

The chain uses TRBV7-9 and TRBJ2-5; TRBD2 matches 7 bases. The DNA end is a closer match to TRBJ2-7, so the J assignment may be wrong. CDR1 and CDR2 (germline): SEHNR, FQNEAQ (reference sequence). There are 16 residues in the CDR3. CDR3 sequence: CASSLVVGTNSYEQYF. The CDR3 nucleotides read TGTGCCAGCAGCTTGGTGGTAGGGACTAACTCCTACGAGCAGTACTTC.

The chain couples TRBV6-5 to TRBJ2-5; 7 bases fit TRBD1. Gene TRBJ2-7 matches the end of the DNA better, so the J call may be wrong. This CDR3 spans 16 amino acids. CDR1 is MNHEY, CDR2 SVGAGI, per germline. The CDR3 DNA follows: TGTGCCAGCAGTTACGCCCGGGACAGTGGAGCCTACGAGCAGTACTTC. It yields the protein CASSYARDSGAYEQYF.

The V gene is TRBV6-6, the J gene TRBJ1-1; TRBD1 matches 7 bases. The CDR3 sequence is 14 residues long. Germline V gene sequence: CDR1 MNHNY, CDR2 SVGAGI (reference sequence). Trimming at V came to 11 bases and at J to 0 bases, leaving 9 bases not matched to a gene. The CDR3 nucleotides read TGTGCCGCCCGCTCGGGACAGCTGAACACTGAAGCTTTCTTT. Amino acid sequence: CAARSGQLNTEAFF.

This clone has just a few counts. V gene TRBV6-1 combines with J gene TRBJ2-5; 7 positions match TRBD1. V gave up 3 bases and J gave up 5 bases; unmatched junction bases: 6. CDR3 length equals 14 residues. The V gene's germline CDR1 is MNHNS and CDR2 SASEGT. The CDR3 DNA follows: TGTGCCAGCAGTGACCCGGGACAGAGGGAGACCCAGTACTTC. This gives the protein CASSDPGQRETQYF.

The chain has TRBV7-3 and TRBJ1-1; D perhaps matches TRBD1 (5 bases). CDR3 length: 13 residues. Germline lookup yields CDR1 SGHTA and CDR2 FQGTGA. Trimming pared 5 bases from V and 1 base from J, leaving 8 bases between. CDR3 sequence (DNA): TGTGCCAGCAGCCCGCAGGGGAACACTGAAGCTTTCTTT. It yields the protein CASSPQGNTEAFF.